What follows are 26 T cell receptor beta chains derived from one specimen sequenced in a study of neurological immune-mediated disorders. TCRdb used MiXCR to reprocess the 5' RACE reads, holding one entry per CDR3 protein. The repertoire consists of more than 25,000 distinct CDR3 sequences, with just over 4% occurring once and the leading ten covering roughly 25%. The source material was CD4+ T cells from blood. The origin of the receptors is a woman aged 40 to 55 in good health.

This clonotype came up many times. This chain connects TRBV5-1 to TRBJ2-7, with TRBD2 matching 7 bases. The CDR3 consists of 14 residues. Germline V gives CDR1 SGHRS, CDR2 YFSETQ. Trimming at V came to 4 bases and at J to 6 bases, leaving 10 bases not matched to a gene. The CDR3 nucleotides are TGCGCCAGCAGCCAAGCGGGGTCAGGGCCCGAGCAGTACTTC. This sequence encodes CASSQAGSGPEQYF.

The sample holds many counts of this clonotype. The rearrangement joins TRBV7-2 to TRBJ2-1; 8 bases are shared with TRBD2. J lost 6 bases, V lost 8 bases, and 15 bases had no gene match. The CDR3 is made up of 16 amino acids. CDR1 and CDR2 from the germline V gene are SGHTA and FQGNSA. The CDR3 DNA is TGTGCCAGCGGCCCCCCTGGAGCGGGAGTAGCCAATGAGCAGTTCTTC. This sequence encodes CASGPPGAGVANEQFF.

This clonotype appeared many times. This chain uses TRBV3-1 with TRBJ2-3, with 12 bases matching TRBD2. The J segment lost 5 bases and the V segment lost 3 bases, leaving 6 bases of the junction unmatched. CDR3 size: 16 residues. Looked up from germline, CDR1 is LGHDT and CDR2 is YNNKEL (reference sequence). The CDR3 protein is CASSHWTSGDRDTQYF. CDR3 bases: TGTGCCAGCAGCCATTGGACTAGCGGGGATAGAGATACGCAGTATTTT.

This clonotype was picked up many times. This chain joins TRBV21-1 and TRBJ1-5; TRBD1 reflects the table's D call only, with no check against the DNA. TRBV21-1 is a pseudogene segment. This CDR3 comprises 13 residues. The CDR3 sequence is CASSSQGDQPQHF. In nucleotides, the CDR3 is TGTGCCAGCAGCTCCCAAGGGGATCAGCCCCAGCATTTT.

This clonotype was seen repeatedly, ten times or more. V and J are TRBV19 and TRBJ2-7, with a possible D match to TRBD2 (6 bases). The ends were cut back, 5 bases at V and 12 bases at J, with 20 bases in the middle. CDR1 is LNHDA and CDR2 is SQIVND in the germline V gene (reference sequence). CDR3 length: 13 amino acids. CDR3 sequence (DNA): TGTGCCAGTAGTCCCGGGGGTCCTTCGAGGAGGTACTTC. This encodes CASSPGGPSRRYF.

This clonotype has at least ten counts. The chain carries TRBV5-5 and TRBJ2-7, with 9 bases fitting TRBD1. Germline CDR1 SGHKS, CDR2 YYEKEE (reference sequence). V was pared by 3 bases and J by 6 bases, with 10 bases of the junction left unmatched. CDR3 size: 15 residues. As DNA, the CDR3 is TGTGCCAGCAGCTGGGACAGGACAGGGGTAGGCGAGCAGTACTTC. Translated: CASSWDRTGVGEQYF.

This clonotype showed up many times. The chain has TRBV12-3 or TRBV12-4 and TRBJ1-4; no reliable D call. Deletions cut 6 bases from V and 4 bases from J, with 12 bases between. The CDR3 has 14 amino acids. CDR3 amino acids: CASSLFGYNEKLFF. In nucleotides, the CDR3 is TGTGCCAGCAGCCTCTTTGGCTATAATGAAAAACTGTTTTTT.

This clonotype has ten or more counts. V usage is TRBV20-1 and J usage is TRBJ1-1; 7 bases match TRBD1. CDR3 length: 12 residues. The junction had 5 bases not matched to a gene; V was cut back by 4 bases and J by 6 bases. From germline, CDR1 is DFQATT and CDR2 SNEGSKA (reference sequence). In DNA, the CDR3 is TGCAGTGCTACAGGGGGTAAGGCTGAAGCTTTCTTT. Its protein is CSATGGKAEAFF.

This clonotype was counted at least ten times. The chain has TRBV12-3 or TRBV12-4 and TRBJ2-3, with 10 bases that match TRBD1. The V gene end was trimmed by 6 bases and the J gene end by 7 bases; junction bases not matched to a gene: 7. The CDR3 covers 14 residues. CDR3 DNA sequence: TGTGCCAGCAGAACGACAGGGGGCAGAAATACGCAGTATTTT. Translation: CASRTTGGRNTQYF.

This clonotype appeared many times. The rearrangement links TRBV19 to TRBJ1-1; D is possibly TRBD1 (6 bases). The V end lost 4 bases, the J end lost 8 bases, and 14 bases lay between the germline ends. CDR1 LNHDA and CDR2 SQIVND come from the germline V gene (reference sequence). This CDR3 is built from 13 residues. The CDR3 loop is CASSRDISLEAFF. The DNA of the CDR3 is TGTGCCAGTAGTAGGGACATCTCATTAGAAGCTTTCTTT.

This clonotype was counted at least ten times. The chain recombines TRBV5-6 with TRBJ2-7; 10 bases agree with TRBD1. Trimming cost V 2 bases and J 5 bases; bases outside gene matches: 4. CDR1 is SGHDT and CDR2 is YYEEEE in the germline V gene. The length of the CDR3 is 14 residues. The CDR3 here is CASSFDRGLHEQYF. CDR3 coding DNA: TGTGCCAGCAGCTTCGACAGGGGGCTACACGAGCAGTACTTC.

There are many counts of this clonotype. The rearrangement uses TRBV7-6 and TRBJ2-1, with 7 nucleotides matching TRBD2. The CDR3 is 16 amino acids. The germline V gene has CDR1 SGHVS and CDR2 FNYEAQ. Losses at the gene ends were 4 bases for V and 7 bases for J; bases not matched to a gene: 13. CDR3 protein: CASSSWSGKTGNEQFF. The DNA of the CDR3 is TGTGCCAGCAGCTCCTGGAGCGGGAAGACGGGGAATGAGCAGTTCTTC.

This clonotype was detected many times. The V gene is TRBV5-1, the J gene TRBJ2-2, with 8 bases lining up with TRBD1. Per the germline V gene, CDR1 is SGHRS and CDR2 is YFSETQ. The V segment lost 3 bases and the J segment 7 bases; nucleotides outside the gene matches: 8. This CDR3 region has 15 residues. CDR3 loop: CASSSTDRGGGELFF. The DNA for the CDR3 is TGCGCCAGCAGCTCAACTGACAGGGGAGGCGGGGAGCTGTTTTTT.

This clonotype was detected ten times or more. Germline and junction disagree at one end, which may indicate a read error. The chain has TRBV7-7 and TRBJ2-5, with D possibly TRBD2 on 6 matching bases. The germline gives CDR1 SSHAT, CDR2 FNYEAQ (reference sequence). The CDR3 runs 13 residues. The CDR3 bases are TGTGCTAGCAGCTTAGTCGGGGGAGAGACCCAGTACTTC. Protein: CASSLVGGETQYF. Based on the CDR3 plus reference TRBV7-7 and TRBJ2-5, the full variable domain is GAGVSQSPRYKVTKRGQDVTLRCDPISSHATLYWYQQALGQGPEFLTYFNYEAQPDKSGLPSDRFSAERPEGSISTLTIQRTEQRDSAMYRCASSLVGGETQYFGPGTRLLVL.

This clonotype occurred many times. The chain carries TRBV3-1 and TRBJ2-7; D might be TRBD2 (5 bases). Germline CDR1 and CDR2: LGHDT and YNNKEL (reference sequence). CDR3 length: 15 residues. Trimming removed 3 bases from V and 3 bases from J, with 15 bases in between. CDR3 in DNA: TGTGCCAGCAGCCAGACTCTTCTTGAGGGCTACGAGCAGTACTTC. Amino acid sequence: CASSQTLLEGYEQYF.

This clonotype was seen many times. The chain couples TRBV7-9 to TRBJ1-6, with D uncertain. Germline CDR1 SEHNR, CDR2 FQNEAQ (reference sequence). V lost 9 bases and J 8 bases, leaving 11 bases between the germline ends. The CDR3 contains 12 residues. The CDR3 here is CASEEMDSPLHF. Here the CDR3 DNA reads TGTGCCAGTGAGGAGATGGATTCACCCCTCCACTTT.

This clonotype was seen many times. The chain has TRBV9 and TRBJ2-5, with a possible D match to TRBD1 (6 bases). This CDR3 has 16 amino acids. Trimming shortened V by 0 bases and J by 5 bases, and 17 bases separated the two germline ends. The germline V gene encodes CDR1 SGDLS and CDR2 YYNGEE. CDR3 coding DNA: TGTGCCAGCAGCGTAGGTGCTAGCCGAGACAGGGAGACCCAGTACTTC. Its protein product is CASSVGASRDRETQYF.

This clonotype was counted many times. The J gene is TRBJ2-1, the V gene TRBV5-1, with a tentative D call TRBD2 (6 bases). In germline, CDR1 is SGHRS, CDR2 YFSETQ. This CDR3 comprises 14 residues. Trimming left V 3 bases short and J 6 bases short, with 13 bases between. CDR3 coding DNA: TGCGCCAGCAGCTCACTGTCCGGGGGCAATGAGCAGTTCTTC. This encodes CASSSLSGGNEQFF.

Here the CDR3 DNA reads TGTGCCATCCGCCGGGCGACTAGCGGCCAAGAGACCCAGTACTTC. Amino acid sequence: CAIRRATSGQETQYF. This chain joins TRBV10-3 and TRBJ2-5, with TRBD2 matching over 9 bases. Germline CDR1 reads ENHRY; CDR2 reads SYGVKD. The CDR3 runs 15 residues. J gave up 1 base and V 8 bases, and 8 bases lay outside the gene matches.

In its sample, this clonotype was seen many times. This chain connects TRBV9 to TRBJ1-1; 9 bases line up with TRBD1. There are 14 residues in the CDR3. The germline V gene has CDR1 SGDLS and CDR2 YYNGEE. Trimming removed 4 bases from V and 8 bases from J; junction bases left unmatched: 9. The CDR3 DNA sequence: TGTGCCAGCAGCCCACGGGACAGGGAGGTGGAAGCTTTCTTT. The encoded protein is CASSPRDREVEAFF.

This clonotype has a count of ten or more. The rearrangement uses TRBV20-1 and TRBJ2-4; no firm D call. There are 14 residues in the CDR3. With 3 bases removed from V and 0 bases from J, the gap between germline ends came to 9 bases. Germline V lookup: CDR1 DFQATT, CDR2 SNEGSKA (reference sequence). The DNA of the CDR3 is TGCAGTGCTAGCGGCCCCGTAGCCAAAAACATTCAGTACTTC. As protein: CSASGPVAKNIQYF.

This clonotype was picked up many times. V usage is TRBV20-1 and J usage is TRBJ2-1, with D possibly being TRBD2 (6 bases). The V and J ends lost 0 bases and 3 bases respectively, with 18 bases between them. In germline, CDR1 is DFQATT, CDR2 SNEGSKA (reference sequence). The CDR3 loop spans 17 amino acids. Here the CDR3 reads CSARDDGRSGLYNEQFF. The CDR3 bases are TGCAGTGCTAGAGATGACGGAAGAAGCGGGCTCTACAATGAGCAGTTCTTC.

Sample share makes this clonotype medium-sized. The V and J genes are TRBV12-3 or TRBV12-4 and TRBJ1-1; 8 bases line up with TRBD1. The V and J ends lost 2 bases and 4 bases, in that order; junction bases with no gene match: 6. The CDR3 has 15 residues. The DNA of the CDR3 is TGTGCCAGCAGTTTAAGGACAGGGCCGGGCACTGAAGCTTTCTTT. Its translation: CASSLRTGPGTEAFF.

This clonotype was recorded many times. The chain links TRBV5-1 to TRBJ2-7; 8 positions agree with TRBD2. CDR3 length: 14 amino acids. Germline CDR1 and CDR2: SGHRS and YFSETQ. The junction had 6 bases not matched to a gene; V was cut back by 3 bases and J by 4 bases. DNA for the CDR3: TGCGCCAGCAGCTCGGGAGGGGGGTCTTACGAGCAGTACTTC. Residues: CASSSGGGSYEQYF.

This clonotype was recorded many times. The chain employs TRBV25-1 and TRBJ2-1; D not resolved. The V and J ends lost 2 bases and 8 bases respectively, with 4 bases between them. The CDR3 is 11 amino acids. CDR1 and CDR2 from the germline V gene are MGHDK and SYGVNS. The CDR3 nucleotides read TGTGCCAGCAGTGAAGGGCATGAGCAGTTCTTC. Residues: CASSEGHEQFF.

At least ten counts were recorded for this clonotype. As DNA, the CDR3 is TGTGCCAGCAGTTTTTTGGGACCGAACTATGGCTACACCTTC. This translates into CASSFLGPNYGYTF. This rearrangement joins TRBV27 to TRBJ1-2; D possibly corresponds to TRBD1 (5 bases). The ends were cut back, 3 bases at V and 2 bases at J, with 10 bases in the middle. The CDR3 has 14 amino acids. In germline, CDR1 is MNHEY, CDR2 SMNVEV (reference sequence).